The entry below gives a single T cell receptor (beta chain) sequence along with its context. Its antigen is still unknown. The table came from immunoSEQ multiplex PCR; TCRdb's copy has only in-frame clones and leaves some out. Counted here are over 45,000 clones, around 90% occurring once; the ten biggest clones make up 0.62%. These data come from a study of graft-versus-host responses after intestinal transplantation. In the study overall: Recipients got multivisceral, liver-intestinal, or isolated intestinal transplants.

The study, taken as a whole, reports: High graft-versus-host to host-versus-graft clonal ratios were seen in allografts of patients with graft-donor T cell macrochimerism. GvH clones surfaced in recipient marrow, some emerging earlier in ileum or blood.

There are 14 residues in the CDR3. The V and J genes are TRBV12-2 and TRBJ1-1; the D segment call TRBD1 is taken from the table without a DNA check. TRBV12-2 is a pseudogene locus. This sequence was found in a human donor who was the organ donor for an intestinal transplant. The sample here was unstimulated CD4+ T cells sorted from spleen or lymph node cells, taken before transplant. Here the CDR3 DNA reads TGTGCAAGTCGGCCGACAGGGTCGAACACTGAAGCTTTCTTT. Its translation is CASRPTGSNTEAFF.